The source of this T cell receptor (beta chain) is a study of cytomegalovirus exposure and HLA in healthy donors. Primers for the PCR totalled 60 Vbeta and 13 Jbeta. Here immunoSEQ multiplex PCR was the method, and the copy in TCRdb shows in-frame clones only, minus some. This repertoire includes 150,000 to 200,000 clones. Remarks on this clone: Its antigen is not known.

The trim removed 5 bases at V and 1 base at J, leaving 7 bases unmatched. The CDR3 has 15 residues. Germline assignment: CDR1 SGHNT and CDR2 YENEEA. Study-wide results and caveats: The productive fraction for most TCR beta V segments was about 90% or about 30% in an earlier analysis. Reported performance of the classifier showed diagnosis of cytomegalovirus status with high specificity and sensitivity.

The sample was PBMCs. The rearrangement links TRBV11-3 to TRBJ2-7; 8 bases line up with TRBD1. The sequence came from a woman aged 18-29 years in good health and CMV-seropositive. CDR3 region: CASSDRGLGSYEQYF. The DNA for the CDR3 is TGTGCCAGCAGCGACAGGGGCTTAGGGTCCTACGAGCAGTACTTC.